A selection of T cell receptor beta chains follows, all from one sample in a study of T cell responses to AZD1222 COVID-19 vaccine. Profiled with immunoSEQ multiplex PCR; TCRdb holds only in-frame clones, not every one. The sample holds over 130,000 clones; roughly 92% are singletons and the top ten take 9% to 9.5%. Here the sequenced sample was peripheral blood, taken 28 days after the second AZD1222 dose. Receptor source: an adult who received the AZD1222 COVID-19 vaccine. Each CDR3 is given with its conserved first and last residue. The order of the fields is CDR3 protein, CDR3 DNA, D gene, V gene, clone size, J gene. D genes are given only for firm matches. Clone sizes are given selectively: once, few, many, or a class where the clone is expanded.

cdr3_aa: CASSQPPGPLAKNIQYF; cdr3_nt: TGTGCCAGCAGCCAGCCTCCGGGGCCCCTAGCCAAAAACATTCAGTACTTC; d_call: -; v_call: TRBV14; clone_size: -; j_call: TRBJ2-4
cdr3_aa: CASGTGVGNTIYF; cdr3_nt: TGTGCTAGTGGAACAGGGGTTGGAAACACCATATATTTT; d_call: TRBD1; v_call: TRBV12-5; clone_size: -; j_call: TRBJ1-3
cdr3_aa: CASSYGRAERKLFF; cdr3_nt: TGTGCCAGCAGCTATGGACGGGCTGAAAGGAAACTGTTTTTT; d_call: -; v_call: TRBV7-2; clone_size: -; j_call: TRBJ1-4
cdr3_aa: CATSREELEGNTIYF; cdr3_nt: TGTGCCACCAGCAGAGAAGAGTTAGAAGGAAACACCATATATTTT; d_call: -; v_call: TRBV15; clone_size: -; j_call: TRBJ1-3
cdr3_aa: CASRSGTRDTGELFF; cdr3_nt: TGCGCCAGCAGGAGCGGGACTAGGGACACCGGGGAGCTGTTTTTT; d_call: TRBD2; v_call: TRBV10-1; clone_size: -; j_call: TRBJ2-2
cdr3_aa: CASSHREYYNSPLHF; cdr3_nt: TGTGCCAGCAGCCATAGGGAGTACTATAATTCACCCCTCCACTTT; d_call: -; v_call: TRBV7-2; clone_size: -; j_call: TRBJ1-6
cdr3_aa: CASSLTDSSVGGTF; cdr3_nt: TGTGCCAGCAGCTTGACCGACAGTTCCGTTGGTGGCACCTTC; d_call: -; v_call: TRBV5-6; clone_size: -; j_call: TRBJ1-2
cdr3_aa: CASSLASGGRTEAFF; cdr3_nt: TGTGCCAGCAGCTTAGCCTCAGGGGGCAGAACTGAAGCTTTCTTT; d_call: TRBD1; v_call: TRBV11-2; clone_size: -; j_call: TRBJ1-1
cdr3_aa: CASSAGTSRNNEQFF; cdr3_nt: TGTGCCAGCAGCGCGGGGACTAGCCGAAACAATGAGCAGTTCTTC; d_call: TRBD2; v_call: TRBV3-1/TRBV3-2; clone_size: -; j_call: TRBJ2-1
cdr3_aa: CASSLAGTSFGEEQFF; cdr3_nt: TGTGCCAGCAGCTTAGCGGGGACTAGCTTCGGAGAAGAGCAGTTCTTC; d_call: TRBD2; v_call: TRBV7-9; clone_size: -; j_call: TRBJ2-1
cdr3_aa: CAWSAMNTEAFF; cdr3_nt: TGTGCCTGGAGTGCAATGAACACTGAAGCTTTCTTT; d_call: -; v_call: TRBV30; clone_size: -; j_call: TRBJ1-1
cdr3_aa: CATSESGQGEQETQYF; cdr3_nt: TGTGCCACCAGTGAGTCGGGACAGGGGGAACAAGAGACCCAGTACTTC; d_call: TRBD1; v_call: TRBV24-1; clone_size: -; j_call: TRBJ2-5
cdr3_aa: CALTGPKNTGELFF; cdr3_nt: TGTGCCCTCACGGGACCCAAGAACACCGGGGAGCTGTTTTTT; d_call: -; v_call: TRBV7-2; clone_size: -; j_call: TRBJ2-2
cdr3_aa: CSARSSGSSNEQFF; cdr3_nt: TGCAGCGCCCGGAGTAGCGGGAGTTCGAATGAGCAGTTCTTC; d_call: TRBD2; v_call: TRBV29-1; clone_size: -; j_call: TRBJ2-1
cdr3_aa: CASSSRADSQFF; cdr3_nt: TGTGCCAGCTCATCGCGGGCTGATTCGCAGTTCTTC; d_call: -; v_call: TRBV18; clone_size: -; j_call: TRBJ2-1
cdr3_aa: CASSLLDRGTEAFF; cdr3_nt: TGTGCCAGCAGTTTATTGGACAGGGGCACTGAAGCTTTCTTT; d_call: TRBD1; v_call: TRBV28; clone_size: -; j_call: TRBJ1-1
cdr3_aa: CASSLEGGLLTDTQYF; cdr3_nt: TGTGCCAGCAGCTTAGAAGGGGGCCTCCTCACAGATACGCAGTATTTT; d_call: TRBD1; v_call: TRBV11-1; clone_size: once; j_call: TRBJ2-3
cdr3_aa: CASSLTGANSPLHF; cdr3_nt: TGTGCCAGCAGCTTAACAGGGGCCAATTCACCCCTCCACTTT; d_call: TRBD1; v_call: TRBV7-2; clone_size: -; j_call: TRBJ1-6
cdr3_aa: CAISDRDYGYTF; cdr3_nt: TGTGCCATCAGCGACAGGGACTATGGCTACACCTTC; d_call: TRBD1; v_call: TRBV10-3; clone_size: -; j_call: TRBJ1-2
cdr3_aa: CASSVFGTGTGELFF; cdr3_nt: TGTGCCAGCAGCGTTTTTGGGACGGGCACCGGGGAGCTGTTTTTT; d_call: -; v_call: TRBV9; clone_size: -; j_call: TRBJ2-2
cdr3_aa: CASSIDPDRAEAFF; cdr3_nt: TGTGCCAGTAGTATAGATCCCGATAGGGCCGAAGCTTTCTTT; d_call: -; v_call: TRBV19; clone_size: -; j_call: TRBJ1-1
cdr3_aa: CASSLGSANTGELFF; cdr3_nt: TGTGCCAGCAGCTTAGGGAGTGCGAACACCGGGGAGCTGTTTTTT; d_call: -; v_call: TRBV7-2; clone_size: -; j_call: TRBJ2-2
cdr3_aa: CASSLAGTVWYGYTF; cdr3_nt: TGTGCCAGCAGCTTAGCGGGGACAGTATGGTATGGCTACACCTTC; d_call: TRBD1; v_call: TRBV7-9; clone_size: -; j_call: TRBJ1-2
cdr3_aa: CSARDRGGYTF; cdr3_nt: TGCAGTGCACGGGACAGGGGCGGGTACACCTTC; d_call: TRBD1; v_call: TRBV20-1; clone_size: -; j_call: TRBJ1-2
cdr3_aa: CASSYSGQGNTEAFF; cdr3_nt: TGTGCCAGCAGTTACTCGGGACAGGGGAACACTGAAGCTTTCTTT; d_call: TRBD1; v_call: TRBV6-5; clone_size: -; j_call: TRBJ1-1
cdr3_aa: CASSPPGATEAFF; cdr3_nt: TGTGCCAGCAGTCCCCCCGGGGCCACTGAAGCTTTCTTT; d_call: -; v_call: TRBV12-3/TRBV12-4; clone_size: -; j_call: TRBJ1-1
cdr3_aa: CASSLTGSAEAFF; cdr3_nt: TGTGCCAGCAGCTTGACAGGTTCTGCTGAAGCTTTCTTT; d_call: -; v_call: TRBV7-9; clone_size: once; j_call: TRBJ1-1
cdr3_aa: CASSPGQGIGGYTF; cdr3_nt: TGTGCCAGCAGTCCGGGACAGGGGATTGGTGGCTACACCTTC; d_call: TRBD1; v_call: TRBV28; clone_size: -; j_call: TRBJ1-2
cdr3_aa: CASSYGTSGSEKLFF; cdr3_nt: TGTGCCAGCAGCTACGGGACGTCCGGGAGTGAAAAACTGTTTTTT; d_call: -; v_call: TRBV7-9; clone_size: -; j_call: TRBJ1-4